The 7 T cell receptor beta chains listed next were all sequenced from one sample in a study of beta chain features in type 1 diabetes. Of the isolated RNA, all was reverse transcribed, and so the sequenced material was expressed TCRB transcripts. Generated by immunoSEQ multiplex PCR, the TCRdb table keeps only in-frame clones and is missing some. Seen here are about 330,000 clones, around 10% observed once, and the top ten hold 0.015%. The specimen sequenced was naive CD4+ T cells from blood. The receptors originated from a woman in her twenties or thirties in good health.

This clone was counted only a few times. This CDR3 reads CASTPSGSTDTQYF. The DNA of the CDR3 is TGCGCCAGCACCCCCAGCGGGAGCACAGATACGCAGTATTTT. The rearrangement uses TRBV5-1 and TRBJ2-3, with D maybe TRBD2 (6 bases). This CDR3 is built from 14 residues. The V end was cut by 6 bases, the J end by 0 bases, with 11 bases between. CDR1 is SGHRS, CDR2 YFSETQ, per germline.

V is TRBV5-1 and J is TRBJ2-2, with TRBD2 identical over 10 bases. Germline CDR1 SGHRS, CDR2 YFSETQ. V was pared by 0 bases and J by 5 bases, with 1 base of the junction left unmatched. This CDR3 region has 15 residues. The CDR3 coding sequence is TGCGCCAGCAGCTTGGAACTAGCGGGGACCGGGGAGCTGTTTTTT. Translation: CASSLELAGTGELFF. Filled out from reference TRBV5-1 and TRBJ2-2, the complete variable domain reads KAGVTQTPRYLIKTRGQQVTLSCSPISGHRSVSWYQQTPGQGLQFLFEYFSETQRNKGNFPGRFSGRQFSNSRSEMNVSTLELGDSALYLCASSLELAGTGELFFGEGSRLTVL.

The chain couples TRBV7-3 to TRBJ2-2; no clear D. The V end was cut by 2 bases, the J end by 8 bases, with 12 bases between. The germline V gene encodes CDR1 SGHTA and CDR2 FQGTGA. This CDR3 region has 14 residues. The CDR3, as DNA: TGTGCCAGCAGCTTACAGACTTCCTCGGGGGAGCTGTTTTTT. Its protein product is CASSLQTSSGELFF.

This clone was counted many times. The chain couples TRBV29-1 to TRBJ2-1; D is undetermined. The length of the CDR3 is 12 residues. In germline, CDR1 is SQVTM, CDR2 ANQGSEA. Trimming took off 4 bases at V and 6 bases at J, with 10 bases between the two ends. CDR3 in DNA: TGCAGCGTTGTTGTTAGTGTCAATGAGCAGTTCTTC. Amino acids: CSVVVSVNEQFF.

This clone was picked up a small number of times. The V call is TRBV7-8, the J call TRBJ2-5, with TRBD2 identical over 15 bases. From germline, CDR1 is SGHVS and CDR2 FQNEAQ. V lost 3 bases to trimming and J lost 5 bases; unmatched junction nucleotides: 1. CDR3 length equals 15 residues. The CDR3 DNA is TGTGCCAGCAGCTTGGGGACTAGCGGGAGGGAGACCCAGTACTTC. This translates into CASSLGTSGRETQYF.

The rearrangement links TRBV2 to TRBJ2-7; TRBD1 matches 7 bases. Trimming took 6 bases from V and 2 from J; bases not matched to a gene: 7. Germline V gives CDR1 SNHLY, CDR2 FYNNEI. CDR3 length: 14 amino acids. CDR3 region: CASRTGTAAYEQYF. The DNA of the CDR3 is TGTGCCAGCAGAACCGGGACAGCGGCCTACGAGCAGTACTTC.

The DNA of the CDR3 is TGTGCCAGCTCACCACCGGTGGCCAGGGCGCCTTACAATGAGCAGTTCTTC. Translated: CASSPPVARAPYNEQFF. J is TRBJ2-1 and V is TRBV18; TRBD1 might be the D (5 bases). The V and J ends lost 0 bases and 4 bases respectively, with 16 bases between them. Germline CDR1 KGHSH, CDR2 LQKENI. This CDR3 comprises 17 residues.